This TCR beta chain was found in a study of T cell changes during pregnancy in multiple sclerosis. Data came from immunoSEQ multiplex PCR; TCRdb stores just in-frame clones and leaves some out. The table shows 55,000 to 70,000 clones, with around 91% occurring only once. The CDR3 covers 15 residues. Per germline, CDR1 MRHNA and CDR2 SNTAGT. Trimming left V 3 bases short and J 7 bases short, with 13 bases between. The TCR sequence derives from a female donor in good health, enrolled as a control in a pregnancy study. The V and J genes are TRBV6-4 and TRBJ1-6, with a weak D call TRBD1 (6 bases). This specimen consisted of peripheral blood, obtained in the third trimester of pregnancy. The CDR3, as DNA: TGTGCCAGCAGTGATGCCCGGACAGCCAATTCACCCCTCCACTTT. Encoded protein: CASSDARTANSPLHF.